The rows below give T cell receptor beta chains drawn from one sample of a study of cytomegalovirus exposure and HLA in healthy donors. Only in-frame clones appear in the TCRdb table, and some are missing; sequencing was by immunoSEQ multiplex PCR. This listing includes 150,000 to 200,000 clones. The sequenced sample consisted of PBMCs. These receptors were obtained from a woman aged 18-30 years in good health and CMV-seropositive. The CDR3 runs from the conserved cysteine through the conserved F or W. The D gene is left open where the match is weak. Expanded clones are given a class, and other clones once, few, many or no size at all.

v_call,d_call,j_call,clone_size,cdr3_aa,cdr3_nt
TRBV2,-,TRBJ2-7,-,CASSAFVSYEQYF,TGTGCCAGCAGTGCTTTTGTCTCCTACGAGCAGTACTTC
TRBV4-3,TRBD2,TRBJ2-3,-,CASSQAQWSGGTDTQYF,TGCGCCAGCAGCCAAGCCCAGTGGAGCGGGGGCACAGATACGCAGTATTTT
TRBV14,-,TRBJ2-1,-,CASSQVERDNEQFF,TGTGCCAGCAGCCAAGTCGAGCGGGACAATGAGCAGTTCTTC
TRBV28,TRBD2,TRBJ2-3,-,CASSLKLAGNTDTQYF,TGTGCCAGCAGTTTAAAACTAGCGGGTAACACAGATACGCAGTATTTT
TRBV15,TRBD1,TRBJ1-1,-,CATSRGGVDTEAFF,TGTGCCACCAGCCGAGGGGGCGTAGACACTGAAGCTTTCTTT
TRBV7-2,-,TRBJ2-6,-,CASSLRQVSGANVLTF,TGTGCCAGCAGCTTACGACAAGTCTCTGGGGCCAACGTCCTGACTTTC
TRBV7-2,-,TRBJ1-2,-,CASSPEGGRNNNYGYTF,TGTGCCAGCAGCCCCGAGGGTGGGAGAAACAATAACTATGGCTACACCTTC
TRBV27,TRBD1,TRBJ1-2,-,CASSLGAGGPYGYTF,TGTGCCAGCAGTTTGGGGGCAGGGGGCCCCTATGGCTACACCTTC
TRBV10-3,-,TRBJ1-3,medium-sized,CAISENTAEYAGNTIYF,TGTGCCATCAGTGAGAACACGGCGGAATACGCTGGAAACACCATATATTTT
TRBV6-1,TRBD1,TRBJ1-5,-,CASGQGVNQPQHF,TGTGCCAGCGGACAGGGGGTCAATCAGCCCCAGCATTTT
TRBV7-2,-,TRBJ2-2,-,CASSLSSPLHPGRDGELFF,TGTGCCAGCAGCTTATCGTCACCCCTTCACCCGGGGCGGGACGGGGAGCTGTTTTTT
TRBV11-3,-,TRBJ2-7,-,CASSLLLGAEQYF,TGTGCCAGCAGCTTACTCCTAGGGGCCGAGCAGTACTTC
TRBV5-1,TRBD1,TRBJ1-3,-,CASSLDYRGQGNTIYF,TGCGCCAGCAGCTTGGATTACAGGGGGCAAGGAAACACCATATATTTT
TRBV7-9,-,TRBJ1-4,-,CASSPQGQVYEKLFF,TGTGCCAGCAGCCCACAGGGTCAAGTTTATGAAAAACTGTTTTTT
TRBV4-3,TRBD2,TRBJ2-3,-,CASSQGEGSTDTQYF,TGCGCCAGCAGCCAAGGGGAGGGGAGCACAGATACGCAGTATTTT
TRBV5-6,-,TRBJ2-3,-,CASSFLDKGGTDTQYF,TGTGCCAGCAGCTTCCTGGATAAAGGAGGCACAGATACGCAGTATTTT
TRBV18,TRBD1,TRBJ1-2,-,CASSPGTGTGGYTF,TGTGCCAGCTCACCAGGGACAGGCACGGGAGGCTACACCTTC
TRBV7-2,TRBD2,TRBJ2-1,-,CASRIDGSGILFAGEQFF,TGTGCCAGCAGGATTGACGGTAGCGGGATTCTTTTTGCGGGTGAGCAGTTCTTC
TRBV6-4,-,TRBJ2-3,-,CASSDSGDADTQYF,TGTGCCAGCAGTGACTCGGGAGACGCAGATACGCAGTATTTT
TRBV9,-,TRBJ1-2,-,CASSSFQGSNYGYTF,TGTGCCAGCAGCTCATTCCAGGGATCTAACTATGGCTACACCTTC
TRBV5-6,TRBD1,TRBJ1-4,-,CASSLVLTGKFATNEKLFF,TGTGCCAGCAGCTTGGTTCTGACAGGGAAATTTGCGACTAATGAAAAACTGTTTTTT
TRBV7-8,TRBD2,TRBJ2-1,-,CASSSGTSGGAYNEQFF,TGTGCCAGCAGCTCGGGAACCAGCGGGGGGGCGTACAATGAGCAGTTCTTC
TRBV5-1,-,TRBJ2-2,-,CASSLGYSPNTGELFF,TGCGCCAGCAGCTTGGGGTACAGCCCTAACACCGGGGAGCTGTTTTTT
TRBV19,TRBD1,TRBJ1-2,-,CASSGGQGPYGYTF,TGTGCCAGTAGTGGGGGACAGGGCCCCTATGGCTACACCTTC
TRBV10-3,-,TRBJ1-5,-,CAISGQNSNQPQHF,TGTGCCATCAGTGGACAAAATAGCAATCAGCCCCAGCATTTT
TRBV5-1,TRBD2,TRBJ2-3,-,CASSLGSGETDTQYF,TGCGCCAGCAGCTTAGGTAGCGGGGAAACAGATACGCAGTATTTT
TRBV7-3,-,TRBJ2-3,-,CASSRVNTDTQYF,TGTGCCAGCAGCCGGGTAAACACAGATACGCAGTATTTT
TRBV11-3,-,TRBJ2-1,-,CASSEMDRARNEQFF,TGTGCCAGCAGCGAAATGGACAGAGCGCGCAATGAGCAGTTCTTC
TRBV7-8,-,TRBJ1-1,-,CASSQTRGTGWITEAFF,TGTGCCAGCAGCCAAACCCGTGGAACAGGATGGATAACTGAAGCTTTCTTT
TRBV2,-,TRBJ2-7,-,CASTPGLAPYEQYF,TGTGCCAGCACCCCGGGACTGGCCCCCTACGAGCAGTACTTC
TRBV2,-,TRBJ1-1,-,CASNRQGNTEAFF,TGTGCCAGCAATAGGCAGGGGAACACTGAAGCTTTCTTT
TRBV6-1,TRBD1,TRBJ2-7,-,CASTAGTGGFKQYF,TGTGCCAGTACTGCCGGGACAGGGGGGTTTAAGCAGTACTTC
TRBV9,-,TRBJ1-2,-,CASSSTLRGGYTF,TGTGCCAGCAGCTCTACACTTCGGGGTGGCTACACCTTC
TRBV9,-,TRBJ1-3,-,CASSVEGITGNTIYF,TGTGCCAGCAGCGTAGAGGGGATTACTGGAAACACCATATATTTT
TRBV27,-,TRBJ2-7,-,CASSSATGRLSSYEQYF,TGTGCCAGCAGTTCCGCGACAGGCCGGCTTAGCTCCTACGAGCAGTACTTC
TRBV5-1,TRBD1,TRBJ2-2,-,CASSLTGGTGELFF,TGCGCCAGCAGCTTGACAGGGGGCACCGGGGAGCTGTTTTTT
TRBV7-9,TRBD1,TRBJ2-3,-,CASSTGTGIADTQYF,TGTGCCAGCAGCACCGGGACAGGGATCGCAGATACGCAGTATTTT
TRBV7-3,-,TRBJ1-1,-,CASSLGPRGSTEAFF,TGTGCCAGCAGCTTGGGACCAAGGGGGAGCACTGAAGCTTTCTTT
TRBV6-1,-,TRBJ2-4,-,CASSEELVGGPNF,TGTGCCAGCAGTGAAGAACTAGTGGGGGGACCAAATTTC
TRBV18,TRBD1,TRBJ1-1,-,CASSPQRKTGPNTEAFF,TGTGCCAGCTCACCACAGCGCAAGACAGGGCCGAACACTGAAGCTTTCTTT
TRBV6-1,TRBD1,TRBJ1-1,-,CASSFRQGEAFF,TGTGCCAGCAGTTTCCGACAGGGTGAAGCTTTCTTT
TRBV18,-,TRBJ1-2,-,CASSPSREVHGYTF,TGTGCCAGCTCACCAAGCAGGGAAGTCCATGGCTACACCTTC
TRBV30,TRBD2,TRBJ2-1,-,CAWSGLAKQFF,TGTGCCTGGAGTGGACTAGCGAAGCAGTTCTTC
TRBV11-1,TRBD1,TRBJ2-1,-,CASRGTGGPEQFF,TGTGCCAGCAGAGGAACAGGGGGGCCTGAGCAGTTCTTC